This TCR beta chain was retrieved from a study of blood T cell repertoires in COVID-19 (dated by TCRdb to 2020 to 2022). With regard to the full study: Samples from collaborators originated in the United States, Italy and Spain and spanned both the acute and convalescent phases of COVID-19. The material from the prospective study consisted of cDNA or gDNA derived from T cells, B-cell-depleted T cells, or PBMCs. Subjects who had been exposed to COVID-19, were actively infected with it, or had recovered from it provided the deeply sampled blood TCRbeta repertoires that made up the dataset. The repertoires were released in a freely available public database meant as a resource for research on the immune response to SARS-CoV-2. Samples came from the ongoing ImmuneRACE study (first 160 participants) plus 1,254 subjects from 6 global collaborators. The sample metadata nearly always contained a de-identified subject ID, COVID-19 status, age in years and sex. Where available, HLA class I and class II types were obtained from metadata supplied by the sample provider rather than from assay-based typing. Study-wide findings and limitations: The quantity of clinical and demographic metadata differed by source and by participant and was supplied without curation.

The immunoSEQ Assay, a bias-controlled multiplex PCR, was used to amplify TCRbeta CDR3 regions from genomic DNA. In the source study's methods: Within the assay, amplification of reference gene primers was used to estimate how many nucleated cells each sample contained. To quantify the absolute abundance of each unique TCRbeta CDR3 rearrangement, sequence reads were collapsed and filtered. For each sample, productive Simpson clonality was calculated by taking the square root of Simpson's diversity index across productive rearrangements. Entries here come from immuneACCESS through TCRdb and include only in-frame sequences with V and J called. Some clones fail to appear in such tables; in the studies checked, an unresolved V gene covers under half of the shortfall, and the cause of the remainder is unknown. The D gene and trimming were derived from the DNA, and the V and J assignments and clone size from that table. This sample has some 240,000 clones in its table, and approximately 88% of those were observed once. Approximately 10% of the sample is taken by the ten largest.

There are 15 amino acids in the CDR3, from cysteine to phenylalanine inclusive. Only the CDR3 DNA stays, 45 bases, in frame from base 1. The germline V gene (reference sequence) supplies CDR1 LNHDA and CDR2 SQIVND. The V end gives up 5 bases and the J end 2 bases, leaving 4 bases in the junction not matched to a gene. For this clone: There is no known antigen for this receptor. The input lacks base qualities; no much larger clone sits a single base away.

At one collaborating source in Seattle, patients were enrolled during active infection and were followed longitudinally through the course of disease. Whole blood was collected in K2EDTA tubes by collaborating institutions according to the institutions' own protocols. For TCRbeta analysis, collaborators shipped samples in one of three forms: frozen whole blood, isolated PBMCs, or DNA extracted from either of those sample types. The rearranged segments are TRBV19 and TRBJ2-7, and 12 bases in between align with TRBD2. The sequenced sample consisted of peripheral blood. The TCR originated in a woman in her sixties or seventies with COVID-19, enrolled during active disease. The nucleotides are TGTGCCAGTAGTCCCCTAGCGGGAGGGCCCTACGAGCAGTACTTC. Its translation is CASSPLAGGPYEQYF.